These 20 T cell receptor beta chains came from one sample sequenced in a study of CD8 T cells in ankylosing spondylitis. Study-level points and caveats: Apparently characteristic of ankylosing spondylitis blood was a TCR beta motif (fewer than ten highly homologous variants).

What these receptors recognize is not known. A single record per CDR3 protein comes from TCRdb applying MiXCR to the 5' RACE reads. The profile shows roughly 450,000 distinct CDR3 sequences, 25% to 30% of them singletons. The specimen sequenced was blood, either unsorted or a sorted T cell fraction (not recorded which). Receptors were obtained from a male donor with ankylosing spondylitis.

The gene calls are TRBV2 and TRBJ2-1, with D possibly being TRBD1 (5 bases). The CDR3 is 14 amino acids. Trimming took off 4 bases at V and 3 bases at J, with 10 bases between the two ends. Germline assignment: CDR1 SNHLY and CDR2 FYNNEI. The CDR3 bases are TGTGCCAGCAGTGGAAGGCAGGGCTACAATGAGCAGTTCTTC. Protein: CASSGRQGYNEQFF.

The chain combines TRBV5-4 with TRBJ1-6, with a weak D call TRBD1 (5 bases). Germline assignment: CDR1 SGHNT and CDR2 YYREEE (reference sequence). V lost 4 bases and J 10 bases, leaving 21 bases between the germline ends. The CDR3 consists of 16 residues. The CDR3: CASSHRSQGVGSPLHF. CDR3 DNA sequence: TGTGCCAGCAGCCACCGGAGTCAGGGTGTAGGATCACCCCTCCACTTT. The full variable domain, in which reference TRBV5-4 and TRBJ1-6 provide the parts outside the CDR3, is ETGVTQSPTHLIKTRGQQVTLRCSSQSGHNTVSWYQQALGQGPQFIFQYYREEENGRGNFPPRFSGLQFPNYSSELNVNALELDDSALYLCASSHRSQGVGSPLHFGNGTRLTVT.

V is TRBV5-6 and J is TRBJ2-5; 12 nucleotides line up with TRBD2. The CDR3 contains 15 residues. The ends lost 0 bases at V and 4 bases at J; junction bases unmatched: 1. The germline V gene has CDR1 SGHDT and CDR2 YYEEEE. CDR3 in amino acids: CASSLELAGGETQYF. The CDR3 DNA reads TGTGCCAGCAGCTTGGAACTAGCGGGAGGAGAGACCCAGTACTTC.

This clonotype is categorized as medium-sized. The chain recombines TRBV5-1 with TRBJ2-5; D is unclear. Trimming took off 0 bases at V and 7 bases at J, with 10 bases between the two ends. The CDR3 has 13 amino acids. Germline CDR1 is SGHRS and CDR2 is YFSETQ. Here the CDR3 DNA reads TGCGCCAGCAGCTTGGCGTTAGATGGGACCCAGTACTTC. Translating gives CASSLALDGTQYF.

This chain connects TRBV20-1 to TRBJ2-5; D perhaps matches TRBD2 (6 bases). Per germline, CDR1 DFQATT and CDR2 SNEGSKA (reference sequence). The ends were cut back, 6 bases at V and 2 bases at J, with 16 bases in the middle. There are 14 residues in the CDR3. This chain's CDR3 is CSAPMWGDQETQYF. In nucleotides, the CDR3 is TGCAGTGCCCCTATGTGGGGGGATCAAGAGACCCAGTACTTC.

This chain uses TRBV5-5 with TRBJ2-5; D call uncertain. V was pared by 4 bases and J by 7 bases, with 8 bases between. The CDR3 is 11 residues long. CDR1 and CDR2 from the germline V gene are SGHKS and YYEKEE (reference sequence). CDR3 loop: CASSLKRTQYF. CDR3 coding DNA: TGTGCCAGCAGCCTAAAGAGGACCCAGTACTTC. Using reference TRBV5-5 and TRBJ2-5 for the parts outside the CDR3, the full variable domain is DAGVTQSPTHLIKTRGQQVTLRCSPISGHKSVSWYQQVLGQGPQFIFQYYEKEERGRGNFPDRFSARQFPNYSSELNVNALLLGDSALYLCASSLKRTQYFGPGTRLLVL.

This clonotype turned up a few times. The gene calls are TRBV4-1 and TRBJ2-7, with TRBD2 as a possible D gene (5 bases). In germline, CDR1 is MGHRA, CDR2 YSYEKL. The germline V and J ends were trimmed by 6 bases and 4 bases, with 19 bases remaining between them. The CDR3 consists of 15 residues. The CDR3 DNA reads TGCGCCAGCAGTGTCGGTCCCGGAGGTCAATACGAGCAGTACGTC. This codes for CASSVGPGGQYEQYV.

The rearrangement uses TRBV24-1 and TRBJ2-3; D remains unclear. The CDR3 spans 14 residues. Between the trimmed V and J ends, which lost 1 base and 4 bases, there was a span of 8 bases. CDR1 is KGHDR, CDR2 SFDVKD, per germline. In DNA form, the CDR3 reads TGTGCCACCAGTGATTTAACCTATCCAGATACGCAGTATTTT. This gives the protein CATSDLTYPDTQYF.

This chain connects TRBV29-1 to TRBJ2-3, with TRBD2 identical over 9 bases. Germline V gene lookup returns CDR1 SQVTM and CDR2 ANQGSEA. This CDR3 is built from 15 residues. The V and J ends lost 1 base and 3 bases, in that order; junction bases with no gene match: 5. The chain's CDR3 is CSVEGLAGKTDTQYF. CDR3 nucleotide sequence: TGCAGCGTTGAAGGCCTAGCGGGAAAAACAGATACGCAGTATTTT.

This rearrangement joins TRBV7-6 to TRBJ2-2, with D perhaps TRBD1 or TRBD2 (5 bases each). The CDR3 is 14 amino acids. The germline V and J ends were trimmed by 5 bases and 4 bases, with 11 bases remaining between them. Germline V gene sequence: CDR1 SGHVS, CDR2 FNYEAQ. CDR3: CASSLRGTTGELFF. DNA of the CDR3: TGTGCCAGCAGCCTTCGGGGCACCACCGGGGAGCTGTTTTTT.

V is TRBV12-3 or TRBV12-4 and J is TRBJ1-2; 11 bases align to TRBD1. This CDR3 has 16 amino acids. V lost 8 bases to trimming and J lost 1 base; unmatched junction nucleotides: 9. CDR3 protein: CASRTDRGLGNYGYTF. As DNA, the CDR3 is TGTGCCAGCCGAACGGACAGGGGGCTGGGTAACTATGGCTACACCTTC.

This clonotype was found a few times. V is TRBV20-1 and J is TRBJ2-7, with 8 bases identical to TRBD1. The germline CDR1 and CDR2 sequences are DFQATT and SNEGSKA (reference sequence). The J segment lost 1 base and the V segment lost 5 bases, leaving 10 bases of the junction unmatched. The CDR3 sequence is 15 residues long. CDR3 nucleotide sequence: TGCAGTGCTTCATCCCACCGGGACAGGTCCTACGAGCAGTACTTC. As protein: CSASSHRDRSYEQYF.

This chain uses TRBV20-1 with TRBJ1-1; the match to TRBD1 covers 7 bases. Germline CDR1 DFQATT, CDR2 SNEGSKA (reference sequence). CDR3 length equals 14 residues. Germline trimming cut 4 bases from V and 1 base from J; bases unmatched to any gene: 6. The CDR3 sequence is CSAKQGITNTEAFF. CDR3 in DNA: TGCAGTGCTAAACAGGGGATTACGAACACTGAAGCTTTCTTT.

This chain links TRBV10-3 with TRBJ2-1, with D possibly matching TRBD1 (5 bases). The CDR3 runs 15 residues. Germline V CDR1 and CDR2: ENHRY, SYGVKD. With 5 bases removed from V and 1 base from J, the gap between germline ends came to 12 bases. CDR3 in amino acids: CAISLGQGSYNEQFF. The CDR3 DNA reads as TGTGCCATCAGTCTAGGGCAGGGATCCTACAATGAGCAGTTCTTC.

There are a few counts of this clonotype. This chain links TRBV5-1 with TRBJ1-2, with a possible D match to TRBD1 (5 bases). Deletions cut 1 base from V and 6 bases from J, with 16 bases between. The germline V gene encodes CDR1 SGHRS and CDR2 YFSETQ. The CDR3 totals 15 residues. The DNA of the CDR3 is TGCGCCAGCAGCTTGCAAGGGGAGCTAAGAGATGGCTACACCTTC. This gives the protein CASSLQGELRDGYTF. Complete variable domain (other parts from reference TRBV5-1 and TRBJ1-2): KAGVTQTPRYLIKTRGQQVTLSCSPISGHRSVSWYQQTPGQGLQFLFEYFSETQRNKGNFPGRFSGRQFSNSRSEMNVSTLELGDSALYLCASSLQGELRDGYTFGSGTRLTVV.

This rearrangement joins TRBV7-9 to TRBJ1-2; the match to TRBD1 covers 7 bases. The trim removed 5 bases at V and 5 bases at J, leaving 17 bases unmatched. The CDR3 runs 17 residues. CDR1 and CDR2 from the germline V gene are SEHNR and FQNEAQ (reference sequence). CDR3 protein: CASSPVGGQSIRYGYTF. The DNA for the CDR3 is TGTGCCAGCAGCCCGGTAGGGGGACAGTCCATCCGGTATGGCTACACCTTC.

This clonotype was counted a few times. The rearrangement links TRBV24-1 to TRBJ2-6; D ambiguous. V was trimmed by 2 bases and J by 2 bases, leaving 18 bases between them. Germline V gives CDR1 KGHDR, CDR2 SFDVKD. The CDR3 contains 19 residues. CDR3 amino acids: CATSDSRFHGSAGANVLTF. CDR3 coding DNA: TGTGCCACCAGTGATTCAAGGTTCCATGGATCCGCTGGGGCCAACGTCCTGACTTTC.

The DNA for the CDR3 is TGCAGTGCTAGTAGGATTAGCGGGCGCTCCTACAATGAGCAGTTCTTC. It specifies CSASRISGRSYNEQFF. The V gene is TRBV20-1, the J gene TRBJ2-1, with 7 bases aligning to TRBD2. Trimming cost V 3 bases and J 0 bases; bases outside gene matches: 8. Germline loops: CDR1 DFQATT, CDR2 SNEGSKA (reference sequence). There are 16 residues in the CDR3.

This chain uses TRBV20-1 with TRBJ2-1; TRBD2 agrees at 10 bases. The germline V gene encodes CDR1 DFQATT and CDR2 SNEGSKA (reference sequence). The CDR3 covers 14 residues. The trim removed 0 bases at V and 7 bases at J, leaving 3 bases unmatched. CDR3 sequence: CSAREASGSNEQFF. The CDR3 region has the DNA TGCAGTGCTAGAGAGGCTAGCGGGAGTAATGAGCAGTTCTTC.

The sample holds a few counts of this clonotype. The V gene is TRBV7-9, the J gene TRBJ2-3; unclear D gene. V was pared by 1 base and J by 1 base, with 6 bases between. This CDR3 has 14 residues. Germline V gives CDR1 SEHNR, CDR2 FQNEAQ (reference sequence). The DNA of the CDR3 is TGTGCCAGCAGCTTAGAACGGCGCACAGATACGCAGTATTTT. Translation: CASSLERRTDTQYF.